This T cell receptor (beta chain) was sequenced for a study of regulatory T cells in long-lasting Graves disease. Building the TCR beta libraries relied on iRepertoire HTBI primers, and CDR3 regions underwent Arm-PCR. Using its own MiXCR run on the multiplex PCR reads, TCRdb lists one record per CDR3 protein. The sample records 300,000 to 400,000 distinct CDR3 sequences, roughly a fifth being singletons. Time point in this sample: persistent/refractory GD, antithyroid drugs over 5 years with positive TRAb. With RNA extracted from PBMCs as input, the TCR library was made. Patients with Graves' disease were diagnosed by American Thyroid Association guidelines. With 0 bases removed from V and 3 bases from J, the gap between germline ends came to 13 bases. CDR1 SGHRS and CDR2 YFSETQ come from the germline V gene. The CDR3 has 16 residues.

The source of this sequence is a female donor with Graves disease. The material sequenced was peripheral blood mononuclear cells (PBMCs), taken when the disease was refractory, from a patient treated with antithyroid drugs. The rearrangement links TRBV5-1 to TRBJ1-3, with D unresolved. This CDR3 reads CASSLAGLRHGNTIYF. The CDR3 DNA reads TGCGCCAGCAGCTTGGCGGGGTTGCGTCATGGAAACACCATATATTTT.